The T cell receptor beta chain described here comes from a study of beta chain features in type 1 diabetes (dated by TCRdb to 2017 to 2018). Concerning the study at large: Mean age, gender distribution, total cell number and subset yield were not different between patients and healthy donors. Across all samples, approximately 100 million sorted cells were examined, and cell number per subset correlated strongly with RNA yield. In the study, TCRB repertoires of sorted circulating CD4+ T cell subsets from recently diagnosed type 1 diabetes patients were compared with those of matched healthy donors. Whereas all 30 or so donors provided naive and central memory subsets, regulatory and stem cell-like memory subsets were isolated from just 8 patients and about eight healthy donors.

What the research found in general, with its limitations: Because cDNA rather than genomic DNA was sequenced, highly expressing activated cells could have been over-represented, although no difference in activation and CD3 levels was found between groups. At VDJ recombination sites, type 1 diabetes patients had fewer insertions and more deleted nucleotides, which implies abnormalities in thymic rearrangement. Because the HLA sub-analyses included only small numbers of individuals, any influence of HLA type on TCRB rearrangement was left unresolved. Type 1 diabetes patients showed a moderate but significant shortening of TCRB CDR3 length in all four CD4+ subsets. PCR may preferentially amplify shorter templates, but because patient and control samples were amplified and corrected together, any resulting skew would affect both groups equally. Naive, central memory and regulatory TCRB repertoires appeared to be more similar among patients than among healthy donors.

All of the isolated RNA was reverse transcribed with the High Capacity cDNA Reverse Transcription Kit, so expressed TCRB transcripts were sequenced. Stem cell-like memory T cell samples underwent survey-depth immunoSEQ sequencing, averaging roughly 1 million total reads per sample. After sorted cells were lysed in RLT buffer, RNA was extracted with DNase-treated RNeasy Micro or Mini kits, with the choice depending on cell number. Each cell subset was processed on its own to prevent cross-contamination, while patient and healthy donor samples were processed together. TCRB sequences were amplified from cDNA with the immunoSEQ multiplex PCR, producing 87-bp fragments spanning the CDR3 region. Sequencing of the amplicons was performed on the Illumina HiSeq platform. The study's processing was this. PCR bias was corrected computationally using synthetic template baselines, and reads within Hamming distance 2 were collapsed, with unmergeable singletons discarded. Reads were aligned to IMGT to assign V, D and J genes, CDR3 length, and insertions or deletions at six rearrangement sites. Within each subset, clonotype counts were normalized to sorted cell number, after which true diversity and Gini coefficients were computed with the tcR R package. The overlap coefficient, calculated on TCRB nucleotide sequences, was used to quantify repertoire sharing. The immuneACCESS repertoire file appears here via TCRdb, limited to in-frame rearrangements. These files lack a portion of the clones; in checked studies, under half of the deficit traces to unresolved V genes, and the cause of the others is not known. The V and J calls and clone size are taken from that table; D and trimming were inferred from the DNA. The sample records more than 25,000 clones, roughly half of which are singletons. The ten biggest clones cover less than 0.35% of the sample.

With respect to this clone: Its antigen remains unidentified. No much larger clonotype is one base removed from it; base qualities were not supplied.

Per the germline V gene, MNHNS is the CDR1 and SASEGT is the CDR2. The CDR3 spans 14 residues, from the cysteine through the phenylalanine. Solely the CDR3 DNA is kept, with 42 bases framed from the first base. V trim: 5 bases; J trim: 5 bases; unmatched bases: 9. Each donor gave one peripheral blood draw, about 110 mL on average, collected into heparinised tubes. Using a panel that included CD45RO, CCR7, CD25, CD127, CD95 and CD27, naive, central memory, regulatory and stem cell-like memory CD4+ T cells were sorted on a BD FACSAria II. All sorted populations exceeded 98% purity. PBMCs were isolated immediately by Lymphoprep density gradient centrifugation and stained directly without culture. Samples were stained and sorted in pairs, with one healthy donor and one patient per experiment, so that batch effects were minimized.

Sequencing used stem cell memory CD4+ T cells from blood. This sample's cell subset or site label indicates: stem cell-like memory CD4+ T cells. The chain couples TRBV6-1 to TRBJ2-7; TRBD1 fits 7 bases in the junction. This TCR came from a man between 25 and 39 years old with type 1 diabetes. The CDR3 reads CASSSQDRVNEQYF. At the DNA level, the sequence is TGTGCCAGCAGTTCACAAGACAGGGTCAACGAGCAGTACTTC.